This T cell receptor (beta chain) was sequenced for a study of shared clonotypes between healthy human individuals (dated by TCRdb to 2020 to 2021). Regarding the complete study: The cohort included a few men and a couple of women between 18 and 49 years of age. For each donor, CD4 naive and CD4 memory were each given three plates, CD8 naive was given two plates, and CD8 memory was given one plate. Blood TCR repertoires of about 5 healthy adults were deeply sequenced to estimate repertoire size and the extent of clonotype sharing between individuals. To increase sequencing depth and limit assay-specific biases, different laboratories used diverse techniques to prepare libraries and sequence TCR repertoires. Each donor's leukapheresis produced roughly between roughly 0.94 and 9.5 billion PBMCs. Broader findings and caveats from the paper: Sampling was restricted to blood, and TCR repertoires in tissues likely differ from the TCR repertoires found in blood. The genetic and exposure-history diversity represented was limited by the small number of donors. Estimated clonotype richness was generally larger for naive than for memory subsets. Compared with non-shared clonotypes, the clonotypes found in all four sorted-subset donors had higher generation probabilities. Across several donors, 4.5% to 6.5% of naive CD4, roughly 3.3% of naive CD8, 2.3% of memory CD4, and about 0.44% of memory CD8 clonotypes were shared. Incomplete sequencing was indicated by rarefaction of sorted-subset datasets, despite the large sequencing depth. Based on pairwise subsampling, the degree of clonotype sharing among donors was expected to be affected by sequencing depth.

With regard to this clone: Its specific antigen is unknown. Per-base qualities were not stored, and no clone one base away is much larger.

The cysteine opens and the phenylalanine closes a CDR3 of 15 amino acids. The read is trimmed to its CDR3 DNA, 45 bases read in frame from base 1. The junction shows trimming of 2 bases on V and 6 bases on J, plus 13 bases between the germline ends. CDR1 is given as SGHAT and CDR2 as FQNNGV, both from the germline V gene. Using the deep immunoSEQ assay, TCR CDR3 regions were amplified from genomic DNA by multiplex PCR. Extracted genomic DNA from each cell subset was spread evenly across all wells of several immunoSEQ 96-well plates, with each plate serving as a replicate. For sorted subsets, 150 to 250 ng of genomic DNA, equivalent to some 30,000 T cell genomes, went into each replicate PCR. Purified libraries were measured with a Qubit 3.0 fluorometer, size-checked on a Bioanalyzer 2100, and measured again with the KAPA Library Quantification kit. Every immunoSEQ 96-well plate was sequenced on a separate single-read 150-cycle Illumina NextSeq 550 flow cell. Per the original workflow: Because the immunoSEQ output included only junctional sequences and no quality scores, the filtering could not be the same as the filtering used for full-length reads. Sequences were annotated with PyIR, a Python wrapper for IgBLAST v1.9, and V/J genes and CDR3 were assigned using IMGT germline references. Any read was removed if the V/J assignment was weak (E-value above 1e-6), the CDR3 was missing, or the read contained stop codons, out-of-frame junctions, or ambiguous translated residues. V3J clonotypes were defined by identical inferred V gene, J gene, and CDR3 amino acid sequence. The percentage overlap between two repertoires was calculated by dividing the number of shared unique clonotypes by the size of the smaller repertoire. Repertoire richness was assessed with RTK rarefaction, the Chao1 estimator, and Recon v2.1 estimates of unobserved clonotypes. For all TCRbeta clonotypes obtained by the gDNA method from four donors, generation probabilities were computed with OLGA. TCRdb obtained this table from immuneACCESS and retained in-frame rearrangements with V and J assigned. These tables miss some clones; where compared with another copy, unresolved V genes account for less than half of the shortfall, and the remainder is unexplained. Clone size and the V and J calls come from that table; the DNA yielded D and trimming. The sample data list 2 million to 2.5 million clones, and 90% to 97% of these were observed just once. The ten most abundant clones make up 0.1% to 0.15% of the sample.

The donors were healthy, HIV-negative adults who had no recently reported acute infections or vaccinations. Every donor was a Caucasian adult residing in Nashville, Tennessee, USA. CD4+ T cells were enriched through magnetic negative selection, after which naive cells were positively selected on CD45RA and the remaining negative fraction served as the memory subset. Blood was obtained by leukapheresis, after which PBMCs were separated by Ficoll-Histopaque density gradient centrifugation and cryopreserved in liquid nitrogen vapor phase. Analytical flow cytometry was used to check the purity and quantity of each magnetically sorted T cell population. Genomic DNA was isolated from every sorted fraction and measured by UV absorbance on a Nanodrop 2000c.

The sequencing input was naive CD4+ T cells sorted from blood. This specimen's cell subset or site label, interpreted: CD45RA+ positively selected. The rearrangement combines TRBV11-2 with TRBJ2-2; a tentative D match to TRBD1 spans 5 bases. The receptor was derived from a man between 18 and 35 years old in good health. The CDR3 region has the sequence CASSLSSGLAGELFF. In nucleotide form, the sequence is TGTGCCAGCAGCTTAAGTTCAGGGCTCGCCGGGGAGCTGTTTTTT.